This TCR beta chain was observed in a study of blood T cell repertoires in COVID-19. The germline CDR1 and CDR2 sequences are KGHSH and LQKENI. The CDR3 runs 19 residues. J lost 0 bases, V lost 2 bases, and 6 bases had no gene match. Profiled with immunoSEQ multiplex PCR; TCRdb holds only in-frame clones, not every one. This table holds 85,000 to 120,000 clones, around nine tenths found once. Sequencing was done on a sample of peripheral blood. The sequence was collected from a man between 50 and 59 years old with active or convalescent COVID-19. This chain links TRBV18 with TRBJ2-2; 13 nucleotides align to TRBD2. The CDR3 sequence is CASSPETSGGPANTGELFF. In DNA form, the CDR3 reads TGTGCCAGCTCACCAGAGACTAGCGGGGGGCCCGCGAACACCGGGGAGCTGTTTTTT.